This record looks at one T cell receptor (beta chain) sequence and its context. The V gene lost 1 base and the J gene lost 6 bases, with 9 bases spanning the gap. Per the germline V gene, CDR1 is SGHTA and CDR2 is FQGNSA. This CDR3 has 13 residues. TCRdb re-derived calls from the 5' RACE reads in MiXCR, one entry per CDR3 protein. The table lists 380,000 or so distinct CDR3 sequences, 12% to 15% of them singletons, with approximately 22% in the top ten. The data were taken from a study of T-cell memory formation after mild COVID-19. The gene calls are TRBV7-2 and TRBJ2-5; D not resolved. The specimen sequenced was PBMCs or a T cell subset sorted from them (not recorded which). The sequence derives from a man aged 18 to 30 who had mild COVID-19 (a few samples of this study predate the infection). Cell type and time point are not known. Here the CDR3 reads CASSLDGRQTQYF. CDR3 sequence (DNA): TGTGCCAGCAGCTTAGATGGCCGTCAGACCCAGTACTTC.